These 15 T cell receptor beta chains were all obtained from the same sample, sequenced in a study of T cells in localized non-small cell lung cancer. The assay was immunoSEQ multiplex PCR, and TCRdb's table has in-frame clones only and misses some. The sample shows more than 40,000 clones, 86% of them seen only once. The source material was PBMCs, sampled before any cancer treatment. The receptors shown here come from a man between 40 and 70 years old with stage II lung adenocarcinoma.

This chain links TRBV7-6 with TRBJ2-5; the match to TRBD2 covers 10 bases. V lost 1 base to trimming and J lost 4 bases; unmatched junction nucleotides: 6. The germline V gene encodes CDR1 SGHVS and CDR2 FNYEAQ. CDR3 size: 16 residues. In nucleotides, the CDR3 is TGTGCCAGCAGCTTAGGAGCGGGGGGGCCGGGAGAGACCCAGTACTTC. It yields the protein CASSLGAGGPGETQYF.

The chain carries TRBV7-8 and TRBJ1-1, with TRBD1 identical over 9 bases. The CDR3 sequence is 15 residues long. Germline V gives CDR1 SGHVS, CDR2 FQNEAQ. J lost 2 bases, V lost 1 base, and 2 bases had no gene match. CDR3 loop: CASSLDRGPNTEAFF. The CDR3 DNA follows: TGTGCCAGCAGCTTAGACAGGGGGCCAAACACTGAAGCTTTCTTT.

J is TRBJ1-3 and V is TRBV15; D unclear. The germline V and J ends were trimmed by 5 bases and 0 bases, with 17 bases remaining between them. The CDR3 totals 17 residues. The germline CDR1 and CDR2 sequences are LNHNV and YYDKDF (reference sequence). The CDR3 loop is CATSSRDPSVSGNTIYF. DNA of the CDR3: TGTGCCACCAGCTCCCGGGATCCCTCCGTCTCTGGAAACACCATATATTTT.

To note about this clone: The junction departs from the called germline gene at one end, perhaps through a read error. The V gene is TRBV13, the J gene TRBJ2-7, with D possibly matching TRBD1 (6 bases). The CDR3 has 15 amino acids. Per the germline V gene, CDR1 is PRHDT and CDR2 is FYEKMQ (reference sequence). The CDR3, as DNA: TGTGCCAGCAGCTTAGCGAGGACAGTCTCCGACGAGCAGTACTTC. This sequence encodes CASSLARTVSDEQYF.

This clone occurred a few times. The chain has TRBV9 and TRBJ2-5; 10 nucleotides agree with TRBD2. This CDR3 spans 16 amino acids. V shed 0 bases, J shed 4 bases, and the junction held 6 bases outside the gene matches. CDR1 SGDLS and CDR2 YYNGEE come from the germline V gene. The CDR3, as DNA: TGTGCCAGCAGCGTAGGGAGCGGGGGGGCCTCAGAGACCCAGTACTTC. Translating it yields CASSVGSGGASETQYF. The full variable domain, in which reference TRBV9 and TRBJ2-5 provide the parts outside the CDR3, is DSGVTQTPKHLITATGQRVTLRCSPRSGDLSVYWYQQSLDQGLQFLIQYYNGEERAKGNILERFSAQQFPDLHSELNLSSLELGDSALYFCASSVGSGGASETQYFGPGTRLLVL.

The chain carries TRBV4-1 and TRBJ2-1; 7 positions agree with TRBD2. The trim removed 0 bases at V and 3 bases at J, leaving 2 bases unmatched. The CDR3 totals 15 residues. The V gene's germline CDR1 is MGHRA and CDR2 YSYEKL. The CDR3 nucleotides are TGCGCCAGCAGCCAAGATGGGGGGGACTACAATGAGCAGTTCTTC. Translation: CASSQDGGDYNEQFF.

The V and J genes are TRBV7-6 and TRBJ2-7; TRBD1 matches at 9 bases. The germline V gene has CDR1 SGHVS and CDR2 FNYEAQ. V lost 3 bases, J lost 6 bases, and 6 bases stayed unmatched. This CDR3 comprises 14 residues. The CDR3 here is CASSLTGTGTEQYF. CDR3 coding DNA: TGTGCCAGCAGCTTGACCGGGACAGGGACCGAGCAGTACTTC.

CDR3 protein: CASSSGTGARQTQYF. CDR3 nucleotides: TGCGCCAGCAGCTCCGGGACAGGAGCGAGACAGACCCAGTACTTC. The chain joins TRBV5-1 to TRBJ2-5; 8 nucleotides agree with TRBD1. The V gene's germline CDR1 is SGHRS and CDR2 YFSETQ. The CDR3 is 15 residues long. V shed 3 bases and J 6 bases; nucleotides not matched to a gene: 10.

This chain uses TRBV5-5 with TRBJ2-1, with TRBD2 identical over 11 bases. Germline CDR1 SGHKS, CDR2 YYEKEE (reference sequence). V lost 6 bases to trimming and J lost 12 bases; unmatched junction nucleotides: 17. CDR3 length: 16 amino acids. The CDR3 sequence: CASIWGVGLAEPRQFF. Here the CDR3 DNA reads TGTGCCAGCATCTGGGGTGTGGGACTAGCGGAACCTCGGCAGTTCTTC.

This sequence joins TRBV5-4 and TRBJ1-2; 8 bases are a match to TRBD1. CDR1 SGHNT and CDR2 YYREEE come from the germline V gene (reference sequence). The CDR3 consists of 16 residues. Unmatched junction bases numbered 14, after V lost 4 bases and J lost 6 bases. The CDR3 loop is CASSRGRTGGGDGYTF. The CDR3 region has the DNA TGTGCCAGCAGCCGCGGTCGAACAGGGGGAGGGGATGGCTACACCTTC.

The DNA of the CDR3 is TGTGCCAGCAGGGTCCGGGACAGGGCTGAGGATGGCTACACCTTC. Its protein product is CASRVRDRAEDGYTF. The chain uses TRBV2 and TRBJ1-2; 9 nucleotides agree with TRBD1. CDR3 length: 15 residues. V lost 6 bases, J lost 6 bases, and 11 bases stayed unmatched. Germline V lookup: CDR1 SNHLY, CDR2 FYNNEI.

The V call is TRBV29-1, the J call TRBJ2-5; D perhaps matches TRBD2 (7 bases). This CDR3 contains 14 residues. Trimming cost V 7 bases and J 1 base, with 16 bases left between them. Germline V CDR1 and CDR2: SQVTM, ANQGSEA. The CDR3 DNA reads as TGCAGCGCCTACGGGGGGCATATCCAAGAGACCCAGTACTTC. Protein: CSAYGGHIQETQYF.

The CDR3 DNA sequence: TGTGCCAGCAGTTTGGGTGCAGGGGGAACGGGGGGCTACACCTTC. It translates to CASSLGAGGTGGYTF. The V gene is TRBV27, the J gene TRBJ1-2; 7 bases align to TRBD1. Germline assignment: CDR1 MNHEY and CDR2 SMNVEV (reference sequence). Germline trimming cut 3 bases from V and 8 bases from J; bases unmatched to any gene: 12. The CDR3 totals 15 residues.

This clone was recorded once. The chain links TRBV11-2 to TRBJ1-1; 10 positions match TRBD1. The J segment lost 3 bases and the V segment lost 3 bases, leaving 4 bases of the junction unmatched. The CDR3 spans 15 residues. The germline V gene encodes CDR1 SGHAT and CDR2 FQNNGV. The CDR3 bases are TGTGCCAGCAGCTTGGGGACAGGGGTATACACTGAAGCTTTCTTT. Encoded protein: CASSLGTGVYTEAFF.

The chain is built from TRBV29-1 and TRBJ2-7; maybe TRBD2 (5 bases). The CDR3 extends over 13 amino acids. Germline loops: CDR1 SQVTM, CDR2 ANQGSEA. V lost 1 base and J 4 bases, leaving 11 bases between the germline ends. The CDR3 bases are TGCAGCGTTGAAGGGAGGCAAGCATACGAGCAGTACTTC. The encoded protein is CSVEGRQAYEQYF.